These 13 T cell receptor beta chains were sequenced from one sample in a study of PD-1 blockade in classical Hodgkin lymphoma. Assay used: immunoSEQ multiplex PCR; TCRdb lists only in-frame clones, some missing. Seen here are more than 85,000 clones, roughly 89% observed once, and the top ten hold around 17%. Regarding time point: cycle 4 day 1 (C4D1), after five to seven weeks of nivolumab. Brentuximab vedotin exposure varied, and every patient relapsed after autologous stem cell transplantation. Sequencing used peripheral blood mononuclear cells (PBMCs), obtained before the fourth cycle of nivolumab. These receptors all come from a human donor with classical Hodgkin lymphoma.

The chain is built from TRBV11-2 and TRBJ2-1; D is possibly TRBD2 (6 bases). CDR3 length: 16 residues. Germline V CDR1 and CDR2: SGHAT, FQNNGV. V shed 4 bases and J shed 7 bases, with 20 bases lying between them. The CDR3 sequence: CASSSAAGLSKNEQFF. In DNA, the CDR3 is TGTGCCAGCAGCTCAGCAGCGGGTCTTTCTAAAAATGAGCAGTTCTTC.

The rearrangement joins TRBV5-1 to TRBJ2-4; 7 nucleotides align to TRBD1. V shed 5 bases, J shed 6 bases, and the junction held 5 bases outside the gene matches. Germline lookup yields CDR1 SGHRS and CDR2 YFSETQ. The CDR3 extends over 13 amino acids. CDR3: CASSAGTANIQYF. CDR3 DNA: TGCGCCAGCAGTGCCGGGACAGCAAACATTCAGTACTTC.

The rearrangement joins TRBV30 to TRBJ2-1; 10 bases are shared with TRBD2. The length of the CDR3 is 14 residues. In germline, CDR1 is GTSNPN, CDR2 SVGIG (reference sequence). With V trimmed by 4 bases and J by 8 bases, 8 bases remained unmatched. The CDR3 sequence: CAWKTSGWADEQFF. The CDR3 region has the DNA TGTGCCTGGAAGACTAGCGGGTGGGCGGATGAGCAGTTCTTC.

This chain uses TRBV28 with TRBJ2-7; D is perhaps TRBD1 (6 bases). The CDR3 sequence is 15 residues long. Trimming stripped 1 base from V and 0 bases from J, with 10 bases between. The V gene's germline CDR1 is MDHEN and CDR2 SYDVKM. The CDR3 loop is CASSLSGGLSYEQYF. CDR3 DNA: TGTGCCAGCAGTTTATCTGGGGGCCTCTCCTACGAGCAGTACTTC.

The chain links TRBV5-4 to TRBJ2-3; D tentatively fits TRBD1 or TRBD2 (5 bases each). The CDR3 extends over 17 amino acids. Germline values: CDR1 SGHNT, CDR2 YYREEE (reference sequence). V shed 3 bases and J shed 3 bases, with 20 bases lying between them. CDR3 sequence: CASSSGSGQGLTDTQYF. CDR3 sequence (DNA): TGTGCCAGCAGCTCCGGGTCGGGGCAGGGCCTAACAGATACGCAGTATTTT.

This chain uses TRBV30 with TRBJ1-5; D is unresolved. The germline CDR1 and CDR2 sequences are GTSNPN and SVGIG (reference sequence). The CDR3 is 13 amino acids. V lost 0 bases, J lost 6 bases, and 9 bases lay in between. This chain's CDR3 is CAWSVSRSQPQHF. The CDR3 DNA sequence: TGTGCCTGGAGTGTAAGTAGGAGTCAGCCCCAGCATTTT.

J is TRBJ2-5 and V is TRBV7-6, with D perhaps matching TRBD1 (5 bases). The J call is uncertain, as TRBJ2-7 better fits the DNA end. CDR1 SGHVS and CDR2 FNYEAQ come from the germline V gene. The CDR3 covers 14 residues. The DNA of the CDR3 is TGTGCCAGCAGCTTATTGGACACTTCCTACGAGCAGTACTTC. It specifies CASSLLDTSYEQYF.

CDR3 residues: CASSPRTGGSEQYF. DNA of the CDR3: TGTGCCAGCAGCCCTCGGACAGGGGGGAGCGAGCAGTACTTC. The chain couples TRBV9 to TRBJ2-7, with 10 bases aligning to TRBD1. This CDR3 is 14 amino acids long. V lost 4 bases to trimming and J lost 6 bases; unmatched junction nucleotides: 7. The germline V gene has CDR1 SGDLS and CDR2 YYNGEE.

As DNA, the CDR3 is TGCAGCGTTGCACAGGGGGCTCATTCCACAGATACGCAGTATTTT. Translating it yields CSVAQGAHSTDTQYF. The V and J genes are TRBV29-1 and TRBJ2-3, with 9 bases matching TRBD1. In germline, CDR1 is SQVTM, CDR2 ANQGSEA. CDR3 size: 15 residues. The ends lost 4 bases at V and 2 bases at J; junction bases unmatched: 7.

This chain joins TRBV10-2 and TRBJ1-5, with D perhaps matching TRBD1 (6 bases). The CDR3 has 14 residues. Deletions cut 7 bases from V and 4 bases from J, with 14 bases between. Germline V gene sequence: CDR1 WSHSY, CDR2 SAAADI. The CDR3 DNA follows: TGCGCCAGCAAAGAGGGGGGAGGTAATCAGCCCCAGCATTTT. Translation: CASKEGGGNQPQHF.

The V and J genes are TRBV7-2 and TRBJ2-7; 9 bases align to TRBD2. This CDR3 spans 16 amino acids. V gave up 5 bases and J gave up 2 bases; unmatched junction bases: 10. In germline, CDR1 is SGHTA, CDR2 FQGNSA. The CDR3: CASSISRLADTYEQYF. In DNA, the CDR3 is TGTGCCAGCAGCATCTCCCGACTAGCGGACACCTACGAGCAGTACTTC.

In this sample, this clone turned up a few times. The V and J genes are TRBV27 and TRBJ1-2, with D maybe TRBD1 (5 bases). This CDR3 comprises 14 residues. Per germline, CDR1 MNHEY and CDR2 SMNVEV (reference sequence). The V gene lost 1 base and the J gene lost 4 bases, with 10 bases spanning the gap. CDR3 amino acids: CASSLLPGVYGYTF. CDR3 in DNA: TGTGCCAGCAGTTTATTACCGGGGGTCTATGGCTACACCTTC.

The genes are TRBV20-1 and TRBJ2-5, with D perhaps matching TRBD2 (6 bases). The V gene's germline CDR1 is DFQATT and CDR2 SNEGSKA (reference sequence). V gave up 6 bases and J gave up 5 bases, with 10 bases separating them. The CDR3 contains 11 residues. The DNA for the CDR3 is TGCAGTGCCCTAGCGTGGGAGACCCAGTACTTC. Protein: CSALAWETQYF.